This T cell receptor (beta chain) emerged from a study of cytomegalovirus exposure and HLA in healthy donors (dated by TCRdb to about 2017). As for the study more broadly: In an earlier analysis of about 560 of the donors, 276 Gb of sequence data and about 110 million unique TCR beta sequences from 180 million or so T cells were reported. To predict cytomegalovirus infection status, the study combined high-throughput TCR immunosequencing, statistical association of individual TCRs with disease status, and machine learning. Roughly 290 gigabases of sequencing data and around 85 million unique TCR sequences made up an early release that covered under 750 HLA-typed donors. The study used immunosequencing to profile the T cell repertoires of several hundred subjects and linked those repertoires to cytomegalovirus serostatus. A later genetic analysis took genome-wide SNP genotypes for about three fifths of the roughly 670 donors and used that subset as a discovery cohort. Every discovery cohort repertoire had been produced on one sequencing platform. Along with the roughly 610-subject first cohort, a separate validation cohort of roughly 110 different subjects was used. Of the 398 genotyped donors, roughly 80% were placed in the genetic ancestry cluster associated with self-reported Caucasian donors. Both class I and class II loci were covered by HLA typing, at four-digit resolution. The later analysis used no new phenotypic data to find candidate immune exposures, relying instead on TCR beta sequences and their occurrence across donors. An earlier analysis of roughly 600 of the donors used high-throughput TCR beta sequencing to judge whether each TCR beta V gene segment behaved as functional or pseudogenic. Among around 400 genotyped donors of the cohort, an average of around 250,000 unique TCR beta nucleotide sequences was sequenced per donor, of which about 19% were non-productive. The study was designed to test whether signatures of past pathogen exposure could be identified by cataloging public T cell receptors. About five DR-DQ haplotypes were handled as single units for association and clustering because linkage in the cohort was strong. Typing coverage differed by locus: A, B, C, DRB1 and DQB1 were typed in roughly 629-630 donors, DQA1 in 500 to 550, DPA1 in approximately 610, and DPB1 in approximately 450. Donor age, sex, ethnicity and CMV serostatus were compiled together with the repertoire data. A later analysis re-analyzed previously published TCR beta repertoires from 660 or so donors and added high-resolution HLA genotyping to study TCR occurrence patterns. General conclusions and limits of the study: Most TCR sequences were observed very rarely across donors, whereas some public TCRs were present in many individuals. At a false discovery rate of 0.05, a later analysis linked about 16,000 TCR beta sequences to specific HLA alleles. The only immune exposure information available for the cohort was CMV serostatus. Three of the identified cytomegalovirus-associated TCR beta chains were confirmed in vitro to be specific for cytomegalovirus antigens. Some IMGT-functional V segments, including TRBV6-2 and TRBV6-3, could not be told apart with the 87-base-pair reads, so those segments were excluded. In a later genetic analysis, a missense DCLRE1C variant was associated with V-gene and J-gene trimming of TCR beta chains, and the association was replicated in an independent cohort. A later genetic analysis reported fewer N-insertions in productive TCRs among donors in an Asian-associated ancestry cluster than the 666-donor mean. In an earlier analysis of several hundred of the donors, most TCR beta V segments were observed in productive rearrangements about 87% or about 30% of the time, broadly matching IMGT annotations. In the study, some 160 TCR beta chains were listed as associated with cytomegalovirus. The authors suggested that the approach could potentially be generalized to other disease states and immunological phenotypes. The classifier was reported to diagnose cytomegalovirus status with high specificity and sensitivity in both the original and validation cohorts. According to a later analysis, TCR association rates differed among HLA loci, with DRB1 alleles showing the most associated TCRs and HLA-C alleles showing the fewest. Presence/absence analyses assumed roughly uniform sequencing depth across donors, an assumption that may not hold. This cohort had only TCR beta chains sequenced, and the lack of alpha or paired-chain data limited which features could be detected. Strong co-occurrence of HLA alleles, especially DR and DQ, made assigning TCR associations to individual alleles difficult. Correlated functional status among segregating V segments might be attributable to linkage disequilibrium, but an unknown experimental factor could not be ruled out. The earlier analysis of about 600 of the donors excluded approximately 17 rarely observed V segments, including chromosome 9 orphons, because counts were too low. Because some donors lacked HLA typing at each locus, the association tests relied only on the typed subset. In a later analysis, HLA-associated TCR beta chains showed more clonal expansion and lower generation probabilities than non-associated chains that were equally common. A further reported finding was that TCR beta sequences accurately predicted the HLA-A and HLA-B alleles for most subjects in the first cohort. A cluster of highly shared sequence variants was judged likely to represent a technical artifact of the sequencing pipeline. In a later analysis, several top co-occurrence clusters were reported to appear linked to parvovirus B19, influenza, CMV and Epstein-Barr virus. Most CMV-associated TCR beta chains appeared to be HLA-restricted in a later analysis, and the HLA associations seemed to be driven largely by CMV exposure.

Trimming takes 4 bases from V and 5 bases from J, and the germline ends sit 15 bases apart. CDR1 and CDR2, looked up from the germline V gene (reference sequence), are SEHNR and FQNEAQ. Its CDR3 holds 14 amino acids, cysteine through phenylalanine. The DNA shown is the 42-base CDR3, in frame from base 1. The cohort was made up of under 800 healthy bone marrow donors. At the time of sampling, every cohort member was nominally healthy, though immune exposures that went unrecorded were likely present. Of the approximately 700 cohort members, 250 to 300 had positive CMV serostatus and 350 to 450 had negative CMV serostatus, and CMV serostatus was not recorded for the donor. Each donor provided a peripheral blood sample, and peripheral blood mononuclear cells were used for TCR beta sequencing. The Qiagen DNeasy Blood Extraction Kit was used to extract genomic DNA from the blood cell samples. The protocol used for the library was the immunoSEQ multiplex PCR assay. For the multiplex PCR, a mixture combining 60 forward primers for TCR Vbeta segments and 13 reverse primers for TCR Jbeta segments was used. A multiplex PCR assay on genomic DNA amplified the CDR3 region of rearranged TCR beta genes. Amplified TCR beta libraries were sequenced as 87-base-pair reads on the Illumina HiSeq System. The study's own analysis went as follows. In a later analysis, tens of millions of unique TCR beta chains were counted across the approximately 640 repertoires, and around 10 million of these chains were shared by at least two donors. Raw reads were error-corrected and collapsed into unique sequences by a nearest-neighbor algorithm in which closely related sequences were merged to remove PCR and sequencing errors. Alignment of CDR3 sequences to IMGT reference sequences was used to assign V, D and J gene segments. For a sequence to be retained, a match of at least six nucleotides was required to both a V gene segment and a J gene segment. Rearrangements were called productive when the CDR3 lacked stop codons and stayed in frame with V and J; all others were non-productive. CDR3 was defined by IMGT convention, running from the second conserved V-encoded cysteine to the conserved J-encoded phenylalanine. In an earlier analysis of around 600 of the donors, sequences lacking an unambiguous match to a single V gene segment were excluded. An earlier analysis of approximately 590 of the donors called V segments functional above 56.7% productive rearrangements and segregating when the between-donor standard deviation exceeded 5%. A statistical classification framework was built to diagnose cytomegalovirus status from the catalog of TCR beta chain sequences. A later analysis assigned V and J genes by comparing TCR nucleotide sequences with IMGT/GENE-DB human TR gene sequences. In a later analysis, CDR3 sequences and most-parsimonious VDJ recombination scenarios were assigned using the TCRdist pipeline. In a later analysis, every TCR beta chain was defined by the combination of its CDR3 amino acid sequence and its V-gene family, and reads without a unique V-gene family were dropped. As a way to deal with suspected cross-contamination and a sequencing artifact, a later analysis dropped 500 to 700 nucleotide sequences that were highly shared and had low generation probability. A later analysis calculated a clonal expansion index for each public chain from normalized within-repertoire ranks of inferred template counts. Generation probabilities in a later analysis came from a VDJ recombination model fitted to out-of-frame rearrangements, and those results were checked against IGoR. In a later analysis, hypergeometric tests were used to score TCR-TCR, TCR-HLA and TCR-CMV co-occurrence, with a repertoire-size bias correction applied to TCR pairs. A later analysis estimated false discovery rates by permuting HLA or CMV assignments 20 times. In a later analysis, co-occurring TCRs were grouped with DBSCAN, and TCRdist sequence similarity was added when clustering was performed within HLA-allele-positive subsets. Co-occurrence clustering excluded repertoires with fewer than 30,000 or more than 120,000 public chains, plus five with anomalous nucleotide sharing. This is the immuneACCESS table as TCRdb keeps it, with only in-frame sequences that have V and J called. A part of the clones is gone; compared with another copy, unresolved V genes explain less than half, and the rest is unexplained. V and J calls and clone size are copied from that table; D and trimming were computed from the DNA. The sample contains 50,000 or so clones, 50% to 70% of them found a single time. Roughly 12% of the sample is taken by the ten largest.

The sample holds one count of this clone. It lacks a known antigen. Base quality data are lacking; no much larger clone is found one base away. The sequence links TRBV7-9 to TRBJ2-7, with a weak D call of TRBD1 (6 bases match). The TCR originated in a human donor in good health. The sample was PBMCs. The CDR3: CASSSGQRANEQYF. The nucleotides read TGTGCCAGCAGCTCGGGACAAAGGGCTAACGAGCAGTACTTC.